These 4 T cell receptor beta chains came from one sample sequenced in a study of blood T cell repertoires in COVID-19. Data came from immunoSEQ multiplex PCR; TCRdb stores just in-frame clones and leaves some out. The table includes about 270,000 clones, roughly 90% detected once. Sequenced: PBMCs or T cells enriched from blood (not recorded which). These receptors originate from a woman aged 45-60 years who had recovered from COVID-19.

The V and J genes are TRBV4-1 and TRBJ2-1, with D tentatively TRBD1 (5 bases). The CDR3 contains 14 residues. V gave up 5 bases and J gave up 4 bases, with 12 bases separating them. The germline V gene encodes CDR1 MGHRA and CDR2 YSYEKL. The DNA for the CDR3 is TGCGCCAGCAGCGTGCTAGGGGCATACAATGAGCAGTTCTTC. As protein: CASSVLGAYNEQFF.

This chain links TRBV7-2 with TRBJ2-7; a weak D match, TRBD2 (6 bases). V was pared by 2 bases and J by 1 base, with 12 bases between. CDR1 is SGHTA and CDR2 is FQGNSA in the germline V gene. CDR3 length: 15 amino acids. The CDR3, as DNA: TGTGCCAGCAGCTTATCGGGGACTCAATCCTACGAGCAGTACTTC. Translated, it gives CASSLSGTQSYEQYF.

This chain joins TRBV2 and TRBJ2-1; D is perhaps TRBD2 (5 bases). Germline CDR1 reads SNHLY; CDR2 reads FYNNEI. The CDR3 loop spans 18 amino acids. Between the trimmed V and J ends, which lost 2 bases and 0 bases, there was a span of 17 bases. CDR3 nucleotide sequence: TGTGCCAGCAGTGAACGGGTGCGGTGGAGGAGCTCCTACAATGAGCAGTTCTTC. Its protein product is CASSERVRWRSSYNEQFF.

This chain connects TRBV7-9 to TRBJ2-1; 13 bases are shared with TRBD2. The CDR3 has 16 residues. V lost 1 base to trimming and J lost 7 bases; unmatched junction nucleotides: 4. From germline, CDR1 is SEHNR and CDR2 FQNEAQ (reference sequence). The CDR3 sequence is CASSLGRGLAGNEQFF. The CDR3 region has the DNA TGTGCCAGCAGCTTAGGCCGGGGACTAGCGGGGAATGAGCAGTTCTTC.